This T cell receptor (beta chain) was obtained from a study of brain T cells in children with intractable seizures. The time point: blood from clinic visit 5 months post-surgery; TSC patient then seizure free. Only in-frame clones appear in the TCRdb table, and some are missing; sequencing was by immunoSEQ multiplex PCR. The sample contains about 320,000 clones, more than 85% of which appear only once. V gave up 3 bases and J gave up 4 bases; unmatched junction bases: 16. Per germline, CDR1 MNHNS and CDR2 SASEGT. This CDR3 is built from 19 residues. The sample consisted of peripheral blood, taken approximately 5 months after surgery. The TCR comes from a boy under three years old with tuberous sclerosis and intractable seizures. The chain carries TRBV6-1 and TRBJ2-3; 10 bases align to TRBD2. CDR3 residues: CASSEGAQREGSFPDTQYF. The DNA for the CDR3 is TGTGCCAGCAGTGAGGGGGCCCAGCGGGAGGGCAGCTTCCCAGATACGCAGTATTTT.